The 20 T cell receptor beta chains presented below share a single source sample, sequenced in a study of T cell repertoires in cytomegalovirus infection. TCRdb analysed the reads with MiXCR anew, one entry per CDR3 protein. The sample has fewer than 300,000 distinct CDR3 sequences, about a quarter seen once; the top ten hold 14%. The specimen was PBMCs. These receptors were collected from a human donor in good health (CMV status not recorded). Some clones in this sample may be carry-over from other donors' samples.

The CDR3 region is CASSLAGFEQYF. The CDR3 DNA reads TGTGCCAGCAGCTTAGCAGGATTCGAGCAGTACTTC. This rearrangement joins TRBV11-2 to TRBJ2-7, with no clear D. CDR1 and CDR2 from the germline V gene are SGHAT and FQNNGV. This CDR3 is 12 amino acids long. Between the trimmed V and J ends, which lost 1 base and 6 bases, there was a span of 7 bases.

The table lists this clonotype with a few counts. The chain couples TRBV27 to TRBJ2-3, with 9 bases that match TRBD1. CDR3 length equals 16 residues. The germline gives CDR1 MNHEY, CDR2 SMNVEV (reference sequence). Germline trimming cut 5 bases from V and 3 bases from J; bases unmatched to any gene: 9. The CDR3 coding sequence is TGTGCCAGCAGTGGAATGGGGACAGGGAAGACAGATACGCAGTATTTT. Amino acids: CASSGMGTGKTDTQYF.

This clonotype came up many times. This rearrangement joins TRBV7-6 to TRBJ2-1, with unresolved D. Germline CDR1 SGHVS, CDR2 FNYEAQ. Trimming removed 4 bases from V and 5 bases from J, with 12 bases in between. The CDR3 is 14 amino acids. CDR3 bases: TGTGCCAGCAGCTCACAGTACACCGACAATGAGCAGTTCTTC. It specifies CASSSQYTDNEQFF.

The chain uses TRBV7-2 and TRBJ2-7, with 9 bases fitting TRBD2. Germline CDR1 and CDR2: SGHTA and FQGNSA. The CDR3 is 15 amino acids. V was clipped by 3 bases and J by 1 base; unmatched bases: 4. As DNA, the CDR3 is TGTGCCAGCAGCTTTAGGACTAGCGAGTCCTACGAGCAGTACTTC. This codes for CASSFRTSESYEQYF.

This clonotype was picked up a small number of times. CDR3 in DNA: TGTGCCAGCAGCGGCACAGGGTATGGAAACACCATATATTTT. Its translation: CASSGTGYGNTIYF. The chain is built from TRBV9 and TRBJ1-3; D might be TRBD1 (6 bases). The CDR3 has 14 residues. Germline V gives CDR1 SGDLS, CDR2 YYNGEE. With 3 bases removed from V and 3 bases from J, the gap between germline ends came to 10 bases.

This clonotype has only a few counts. The genes are TRBV28 and TRBJ2-3; 8 positions agree with TRBD1. The CDR3 loop spans 15 amino acids. V was pared by 9 bases and J by 4 bases, with 12 bases of the junction left unmatched. CDR1 is MDHEN, CDR2 SYDVKM, per germline. CDR3 DNA: TGTGCCAGTTACGTAGGGGACAGGTCTTCAGATACGCAGTATTTT. Translation: CASYVGDRSSDTQYF.

This clonotype was counted a single time. The chain joins TRBV28 to TRBJ2-2, with 7 bases aligning to TRBD1. J lost 6 bases, V lost 2 bases, and 6 bases had no gene match. This CDR3 has 15 residues. CDR1 MDHEN and CDR2 SYDVKM come from the germline V gene. The chain's CDR3 is CASSLVGGAAGELFF. The CDR3 region has the DNA TGTGCCAGCAGTTTAGTAGGGGGCGCGGCCGGGGAGCTGTTTTTT.

This clonotype was recorded many times. The chain uses TRBV7-2 and TRBJ2-5; D uncertain. The CDR3 extends over 13 amino acids. Per the germline V gene, CDR1 is SGHTA and CDR2 is FQGNSA. V was cut by 3 bases and J by 5 bases, with 10 bases left in between. CDR3 bases: TGTGCCAGCAGCTTCCTGGGGTCGGAGACCCAGTACTTC. The encoded protein is CASSFLGSETQYF.

The table lists this clonotype with many counts. This chain joins TRBV28 and TRBJ1-5; 7 bases are a match to TRBD1. CDR1 is MDHEN, CDR2 SYDVKM, per germline. The CDR3 has 15 residues. Trimming removed 2 bases from V and 3 bases from J; junction bases left unmatched: 4. This chain's CDR3 is CASSLMDRNNQPQHF. The CDR3 DNA reads as TGTGCCAGCAGTTTAATGGACAGGAACAATCAGCCCCAGCATTTT.

This clonotype has more than one count but fewer than ten. The genes are TRBV20-1 and TRBJ2-4; no clear D gene. This CDR3 contains 14 residues. CDR1 is DFQATT, CDR2 SNEGSKA, per germline (reference sequence). Trimming took off 1 base at V and 3 bases at J, with 10 bases between the two ends. The CDR3 is CSARGGLDKNIQYF. In nucleotides, the CDR3 is TGCAGTGCTAGAGGGGGATTGGACAAAAACATTCAGTACTTC.

This chain's CDR3 is CASSHERQHNQPQHF. CDR3 nucleotide sequence: TGTGCCAGCAGTCACGAAAGACAGCATAATCAGCCCCAGCATTTT. This chain uses TRBV2 with TRBJ1-5; perhaps TRBD1 as D (5 bases). The CDR3 has 15 residues. The V and J ends lost 5 bases and 4 bases respectively, with 15 bases between them. The germline gives CDR1 SNHLY, CDR2 FYNNEI.

V and J are TRBV20-1 and TRBJ2-7; a weak D match, TRBD1 (5 bases). The CDR3 runs to 17 residues. Germline V gene sequence: CDR1 DFQATT, CDR2 SNEGSKA (reference sequence). V shed 6 bases and J shed 3 bases, with 27 bases lying between them. CDR3 amino acids: CSATSKGLQDFYYEQYF. DNA of the CDR3: TGCAGTGCAACCTCGAAGGGGCTACAAGACTTTTACTACGAGCAGTACTTC.

The chain carries TRBV20-1 and TRBJ1-2, with unresolved D. Trimming removed 5 bases at V and 1 base at J, with 11 bases between. Germline V gene lookup returns CDR1 DFQATT and CDR2 SNEGSKA (reference sequence). CDR3 length: 13 amino acids. The CDR3 spells CSAAWTDNYGYTF. CDR3 DNA: TGCAGTGCTGCTTGGACGGATAACTATGGCTACACCTTC.

This rearrangement joins TRBV11-2 to TRBJ1-3; 8 nucleotides line up with TRBD1. With 5 bases clipped from V and 0 bases from J, the junction kept 3 bases outside the gene matches. The CDR3 spans 15 residues. Germline assignment: CDR1 SGHAT and CDR2 FQNNGV. CDR3 amino acids: CASSPTGGSGNTIYF. The CDR3, as DNA: TGTGCCAGCAGCCCCACAGGGGGCTCTGGAAACACCATATATTTT.

The chain couples TRBV6-6 to TRBJ2-2, with unresolved D. This CDR3 is built from 15 residues. Between the trimmed V and J ends, which lost 7 bases and 2 bases, there was a span of 14 bases. Germline values: CDR1 MNHNY, CDR2 SVGAGI (reference sequence). The DNA for the CDR3 is TGTGCCAGCAATCTACAAAGGAGAAACACCGGGGAGCTGTTTTTT. Its protein is CASNLQRRNTGELFF.

This clonotype was seen just once. The chain has TRBV28 and TRBJ1-5; maybe TRBD1 (5 bases). This CDR3 contains 17 residues. Per germline, CDR1 MDHEN and CDR2 SYDVKM. The V and J ends lost 1 base and 1 base respectively, with 14 bases between them. CDR3 nucleotides: TGTGCCAGCAGTTTATTACGCCTAGGGGCCAGCAATCAGCCCCAGCATTTT. Protein sequence: CASSLLRLGASNQPQHF.

This clonotype has only a few counts. The chain couples TRBV29-1 to TRBJ2-3; 10 nucleotides agree with TRBD2. The CDR3 runs to 12 residues. V was clipped by 4 bases and J by 7 bases; unmatched bases: 2. The germline V gene has CDR1 SQVTM and CDR2 ANQGSEA. CDR3 sequence reads: CSVVAGGNTQYF. The CDR3 nucleotides read TGCAGCGTTGTAGCGGGAGGTAATACGCAGTATTTT.

In this sample, this clonotype turned up a few times. The V and J genes are TRBV29-1 and TRBJ2-1; no reliable D call. This CDR3 comprises 12 residues. V lost 1 base and J lost 4, with 5 bases in between. Germline CDR1 SQVTM, CDR2 ANQGSEA. The CDR3 coding sequence is TGCAGCGTTGAAGCGGCATACAATGAGCAGTTCTTC. Translated: CSVEAAYNEQFF.

This clonotype has a handful of counts. The rearrangement links TRBV7-2 to TRBJ2-3; 9 bases fit TRBD2. Germline trimming cut 1 base from V and 6 bases from J; bases unmatched to any gene: 8. Germline V lookup: CDR1 SGHTA, CDR2 FQGNSA. The CDR3 is 16 residues long. DNA for the CDR3: TGTGCCAGCAGCTTAGATTGGTCTAGCGGGATGGATACGCAGTATTTT. Translation: CASSLDWSSGMDTQYF.

This chain uses TRBV7-9 with TRBJ1-4, with D tentatively TRBD1 (5 bases). There are 14 residues in the CDR3. Per the germline V gene, CDR1 is SEHNR and CDR2 is FQNEAQ (reference sequence). With 5 bases removed from V and 8 bases from J, the gap between germline ends came to 15 bases. The CDR3 is CASSLRELNEKLFF. CDR3 nucleotides: TGTGCCAGCAGCCTCAGGGAATTGAACGAAAAACTGTTTTTT.